This T cell receptor beta chain was observed in a study of blood T cell repertoires in COVID-19. Overall study context: Sources were T cells, B-cell-depleted T cells, or PBMCs; the material itself was cDNA or gDNA.

The repertoire was sequenced with immunoSEQ multiplex PCR; TCRdb's copy has only in-frame clones and lacks some. Here the sample spans fewer than 200,000 clones, about 90% being singletons. Deletions cut 2 bases from V and 1 base from J, with 8 bases between. The CDR3 has 14 amino acids. Germline CDR1 is SGHRS and CDR2 is YFSETQ. This sequence originates from a human donor with acute COVID-19. The donor label of this sample is uncertain. This chain connects TRBV5-1 to TRBJ2-3; TRBD2 might be the D (5 bases). Material: PBMCs or T cells enriched from blood (not recorded which). The CDR3 is CASSLGGRTDTQYF. CDR3 in DNA: TGCGCCAGCAGCTTAGGAGGCCGCACAGATACGCAGTATTTT.